A single sample is the source of the 18 T cell receptor beta chains below, sequenced in a study of CD8 T cells in ankylosing spondylitis. TCRdb re-called the 5' RACE reads with MiXCR, one entry per CDR3 protein. Altogether 200,000 to 250,000 distinct CDR3 sequences are present, about 10% being singletons, with the ten largest covering 2.6%. The material sequenced was blood, either unsorted or a sorted T cell fraction (not recorded which). The receptors derive from a male donor with ankylosing spondylitis or in good health (not recorded which).

Notes on this clonotype: A much larger clone sits a single nucleotide away, making a read error possible. Likely a read error: the CDR3 ends without its conserved phenylalanine or tryptophan. The rearrangement links TRBV2 to TRBJ1-2; possibly TRBD1 for D (5 bases). V lost 7 bases and J 6 bases, leaving 18 bases between the germline ends. The CDR3 is made up of 14 amino acids. The germline CDR1 and CDR2 sequences are SNHLY and FYNNEI. The DNA of the CDR3 is TGTGCCAGCACTTCCGACAGAGGATGGCATGGCTACACCATC. Translation: CASTSDRGWHGYTI.

This clonotype was seen at least ten times. The J gene is TRBJ2-5, the V gene TRBV21-1; whether TRBD2, the table's D call, matches the DNA was not checked. TRBV21-1 is annotated as a pseudogene. The CDR3 is 13 amino acids. The CDR3 sequence is CAPGGRLEETQYF. In DNA, the CDR3 is TGTGCCCCCGGAGGGCGGCTAGAAGAGACCCAGTACTTC.

This clonotype was counted ten times or more. V and J are TRBV10-1 and TRBJ2-3; D assignment may be TRBD1 or TRBD2 (5 bases each). Trimming stripped 0 bases from V and 2 bases from J, with 12 bases between. The CDR3 loop spans 16 amino acids. CDR1 and CDR2 (germline): WNHNN, SYGVQD (reference sequence). The chain's CDR3 is CASSESMGDSTDTQYF. DNA for the CDR3: TGCGCCAGCAGTGAGTCGATGGGGGATTCCACAGATACGCAGTATTTT.

In this sample, this clonotype turned up many times. J is TRBJ1-1 and V is TRBV4-1, with a weak D call TRBD1 (6 bases). In germline, CDR1 is MGHRA, CDR2 YSYEKL. V lost 3 bases, J lost 1 base, and 12 bases lay in between. CDR3 length: 15 residues. CDR3 amino acids: CASSHSRGGNTEAFF. CDR3 sequence (DNA): TGCGCCAGCAGCCATTCCCGAGGGGGGAACACTGAAGCTTTCTTT.

This clonotype was found many times. V is TRBV10-3 and J is TRBJ1-6, with TRBD1 as a possible D gene (6 bases). Germline assignment: CDR1 ENHRY and CDR2 SYGVKD. CDR3 length: 15 amino acids. V dropped 3 bases and J dropped 5 bases, with 11 bases sitting between them. CDR3 nucleotide sequence: TGTGCCATCAGTGAATCGGGGGCGCATAATTCACCCCTCCACTTT. This translates into CAISESGAHNSPLHF.

This clonotype has only a few counts. The chain joins TRBV6-1 to TRBJ2-7; no definite D call. In germline, CDR1 is MNHNS, CDR2 SASEGT. The CDR3 extends over 16 amino acids. V was cut by 6 bases and J by 5 bases, with 23 bases left in between. In DNA, the CDR3 is TGTGCCAGCAGCCCCTGGACCCTGCAGAAGAGGCACGAGCAGTACTTC. This sequence encodes CASSPWTLQKRHEQYF.

This clonotype was recorded many times. This chain uses TRBV27 with TRBJ2-3; unclear D gene. The ends were cut back, 7 bases at V and 2 bases at J, with 7 bases in the middle. The CDR3 is 12 residues long. The germline V gene has CDR1 MNHEY and CDR2 SMNVEV (reference sequence). DNA of the CDR3: TGTGCCAGCATTCCTTCCACAGATACGCAGTATTTT. Its translation is CASIPSTDTQYF.

This clonotype appeared many times. V and J are TRBV6-1 and TRBJ2-7, with D possibly being TRBD1 (5 bases). Germline values: CDR1 MNHNS, CDR2 SASEGT. V was trimmed by 9 bases and J by 4 bases, leaving 19 bases between them. The CDR3 has 14 residues. CDR3 DNA sequence: TGTGCCAGTGGAGACAGCATCCTGGGATACGAGCAGTACTTC. Translation gives CASGDSILGYEQYF.

This clonotype was detected ten times or more. The chain has TRBV5-1 and TRBJ2-3; D is uncertain. This CDR3 is built from 11 residues. V shed 4 bases and J shed 7 bases, with 7 bases lying between them. Per the germline V gene, CDR1 is SGHRS and CDR2 is YFSETQ. CDR3 residues: CASSESYTQYF. The CDR3 DNA follows: TGCGCCAGCAGCGAATCTTATACGCAGTATTTT.

The CDR3 sequence is CASSFRTHSEAFF. Written as DNA, the CDR3 is TGCGCCAGCAGCTTCCGGACTCATTCCGAAGCTTTCTTT. The rearrangement joins TRBV5-1 to TRBJ1-1; D not certain. CDR1 and CDR2 (germline): SGHRS, YFSETQ. V was pared by 2 bases and J by 8 bases, with 13 bases between. This CDR3 is built from 13 residues.

This clonotype has a count of ten or more. J is TRBJ2-1 and V is TRBV6-1; the match to TRBD2 covers 9 bases. The CDR3 loop spans 17 amino acids. Germline V gene lookup returns CDR1 MNHNS and CDR2 SASEGT. V trimming: 5 bases; J trimming: 7 bases; junction bases outside the gene matches: 15. CDR3 sequence (DNA): TGTGCCAGCAGTCCTCAGGCGGGGGGGGCAAAGAGGAATGAGCAGTTCTTC. Translation: CASSPQAGGAKRNEQFF.

This clonotype was seen ten or more times. This chain uses TRBV20-1 with TRBJ2-1, with TRBD1 matching over 8 bases. V was clipped by 5 bases and J by 0 bases; unmatched bases: 6. Germline-derived CDR1 and CDR2 are DFQATT and SNEGSKA (reference sequence). CDR3 size: 15 residues. CDR3 sequence (DNA): TGCAGTGCTGGAGGACAGGGTAGCTCCTACAATGAGCAGTTCTTC. Protein product: CSAGGQGSSYNEQFF.

This clonotype was seen a handful of times. The chain joins TRBV29-1 to TRBJ1-1, with 8 nucleotides matching TRBD1. Germline V lookup: CDR1 SQVTM, CDR2 ANQGSEA. The CDR3 covers 14 residues. The V segment lost 3 bases and the J segment 8 bases; nucleotides outside the gene matches: 11. The CDR3 region is CSVDGGQASSEAFF. CDR3 sequence (DNA): TGCAGCGTTGACGGGGGACAGGCCTCTTCGGAAGCTTTCTTT.

This clonotype was counted many times. The chain links TRBV6-5 to TRBJ2-7; no firm D call. V lost 0 bases to trimming and J lost 2 bases, with 8 bases between them. The length of the CDR3 is 14 residues. The germline V gene has CDR1 MNHEY and CDR2 SVGAGI. The CDR3 protein is CASSYSKGTYEQYF. The CDR3 nucleotides are TGTGCCAGCAGTTACTCGAAAGGGACCTACGAGCAGTACTTC.

This clonotype was observed a single time. The V gene is TRBV4-2, the J gene TRBJ2-5; TRBD2 matches at 11 bases. With V trimmed by 0 bases and J by 2 bases, 2 bases remained unmatched. CDR1 and CDR2 from the germline V gene are LGHNA and YNFKEQ. The CDR3 sequence is 16 residues long. Here the CDR3 reads CASSQEGLAGQETQYF. CDR3 coding DNA: TGTGCCAGCAGCCAAGAAGGACTAGCGGGTCAAGAGACCCAGTACTTC.

This clonotype was detected ten times or more. The chain carries TRBV10-3 and TRBJ2-2, with D possibly matching TRBD2 (6 bases). The CDR3 extends over 13 amino acids. CDR1 and CDR2 (germline): ENHRY, SYGVKD. The V gene lost 11 bases and the J gene lost 3 bases, with 13 bases spanning the gap. As DNA, the CDR3 is TGTGCCCACAACTCGGGGGACACCGGGGAGCTGTTTTTT. Amino acids: CAHNSGDTGELFF.

This clonotype was seen many times. This chain uses TRBV15 with TRBJ1-3; 8 nucleotides agree with TRBD1. The V segment lost 0 bases and the J segment 7 bases; nucleotides outside the gene matches: 5. This CDR3 comprises 15 residues. Germline V gives CDR1 LNHNV, CDR2 YYDKDF (reference sequence). CDR3 in amino acids: CATSRELQGGNTIYF. CDR3 DNA: TGTGCCACCAGCAGAGAGCTACAGGGGGGCAACACCATATATTTT.

V and J are TRBV6-2 or TRBV6-3 and TRBJ2-3, with 12 bases matching TRBD2. Germline-derived CDR1 and CDR2 are MNHEY and SVGEGT. The CDR3 sequence is 17 residues long. The V and J ends lost 5 bases and 4 bases, in that order; junction bases with no gene match: 10. CDR3: CASSRLTSGRRADTQYF. The CDR3 coding sequence is TGTGCCAGCAGTCGCCTGACTAGCGGGAGACGGGCAGATACGCAGTATTTT.